These 19 T cell receptor beta chains share one sample of origin, sequenced in a study of cytomegalovirus exposure and HLA in healthy donors. It was with 60 Vbeta and 13 Jbeta primers that the PCR ran. The data were produced by immunoSEQ multiplex PCR, yet TCRdb's version contains in-frame clones alone and is incomplete. Here the sample spans some 270,000 clones, 80% to 95% being singletons. Sequencing used PBMCs. All receptors come from a girl aged 2 to 10 in good health and CMV-seronegative.

V is TRBV4-1 and J is TRBJ2-7; tentatively, D is TRBD2 (5 bases). The length of the CDR3 is 16 residues. V shed 3 bases and J shed 3 bases, with 18 bases lying between them. Looked up from germline, CDR1 is MGHRA and CDR2 is YSYEKL. The CDR3 DNA is TGCGCCAGCAGCCATACGTTCGGGGATAGTGTCTACGAGCAGTACTTC. The encoded protein is CASSHTFGDSVYEQYF.

The chain recombines TRBV6-5 with TRBJ2-7; D is possibly TRBD1 (5 bases). The CDR3 covers 13 residues. Germline values: CDR1 MNHEY, CDR2 SVGAGI. The ends were cut back, 8 bases at V and 3 bases at J, with 14 bases in the middle. CDR3 sequence (DNA): TGTGCCAGCGCCTCGACAGCAGTCTACGAGCAGTACTTC. This gives the protein CASASTAVYEQYF.

The genes are TRBV5-1 and TRBJ2-3; the match to TRBD2 covers 10 bases. The V segment lost 0 bases and the J segment 5 bases; nucleotides outside the gene matches: 9. Germline lookup yields CDR1 SGHRS and CDR2 YFSETQ. This CDR3 comprises 17 residues. CDR3 sequence: CASSLVGLAGAQDTQYF. The CDR3, as DNA: TGCGCCAGCAGCTTGGTCGGGCTAGCGGGGGCGCAAGATACGCAGTATTTT.

The gene calls are TRBV14 and TRBJ1-6; D ambiguous. Germline lookup yields CDR1 SGHDN and CDR2 FVKESK. CDR3 length: 13 amino acids. V was shortened by 0 bases and J by 10 bases, with 7 bases between the two germline ends. The CDR3 sequence: CASSQDPVSPLHF. As DNA, the CDR3 is TGTGCCAGCAGCCAAGATCCGGTATCACCCCTCCACTTT.

V gene TRBV7-9 combines with J gene TRBJ2-7, with D perhaps matching TRBD2 (6 bases). The length of the CDR3 is 15 residues. Trimming took off 1 base at V and 2 bases at J, with 12 bases between the two ends. Looked up from germline, CDR1 is SEHNR and CDR2 is FQNEAQ (reference sequence). DNA of the CDR3: TGTGCCAGCAGCTTAGATGGGACTGTGGCCTACGAGCAGTACTTC. It codes for CASSLDGTVAYEQYF.

A note on this clone: The sample has other DNA sequences that encode this CDR3 too. This rearrangement joins TRBV19 to TRBJ2-7, with 8 bases matching TRBD2. There are 14 residues in the CDR3. Germline-derived CDR1 and CDR2 are LNHDA and SQIVND (reference sequence). After removal of 5 bases from V and 1 base from J, the junction contained 4 bases not matched to a gene. CDR3 DNA sequence: TGTGCCAGTAGTCGGGGGGGCCTTTCCTACGAGCAGTACTTC. This codes for CASSRGGLSYEQYF.

V gene TRBV5-6 combines with J gene TRBJ2-7; tentatively, D is TRBD2 (6 bases). CDR3 length equals 13 residues. V was clipped by 1 base and J by 4 bases, with 9 bases between them. CDR1 and CDR2 (germline): SGHDT, YYEEEE. The CDR3, as DNA: TGTGCCAGCAGCTTGTTAGGGAGGTACGAGCAGTACTTC. Residues: CASSLLGRYEQYF.

The J gene is TRBJ1-2, the V gene TRBV14; 9 nucleotides match TRBD1. The germline V gene encodes CDR1 SGHDN and CDR2 FVKESK. The CDR3 consists of 14 residues. V lost 7 bases and J lost 4; bases outside the gene matches: 7. The CDR3 nucleotides are TGTGCCAGCACGCCGGGACAGGGCTTCTATGGCTACACCTTC. This sequence encodes CASTPGQGFYGYTF.

This clone occurred once. The chain links TRBV30 to TRBJ2-5; 7 bases fit TRBD1. CDR1 and CDR2 from the germline V gene are GTSNPN and SVGIG (reference sequence). V dropped 6 bases and J dropped 3; count of bases not matched to a gene: 7. This CDR3 region has 13 residues. CDR3 in amino acids: CACQTGPKETQYF. The CDR3 nucleotides read TGTGCCTGTCAGACAGGGCCAAAAGAGACCCAGTACTTC.

The V gene is TRBV2, the J gene TRBJ1-1; 7 bases match TRBD1. This CDR3 has 13 residues. Germline CDR1 SNHLY, CDR2 FYNNEI. J gave up 3 bases and V 11 bases, and 9 bases lay outside the gene matches. The CDR3 nucleotides are TGTGCCCGGCGGAGGGGGCGGGACACTGAAGCTTTCTTT. This sequence encodes CARRRGRDTEAFF.

The table lists this clone with a count of one. The chain employs TRBV7-8 and TRBJ2-3; 8 bases are shared with TRBD2. CDR1 and CDR2 from the germline V gene are SGHVS and FQNEAQ. This CDR3 is built from 15 residues. The J segment lost 4 bases and the V segment lost 2 bases, leaving 5 bases of the junction unmatched. The CDR3 DNA reads TGTGCCAGCAGCTTACCCGGGGGGGCATCAGATACGCAGTATTTT. Translating it yields CASSLPGGASDTQYF.

J is TRBJ2-5 and V is TRBV13; 11 nucleotides line up with TRBD1. With V trimmed by 5 bases and J by 5 bases, 10 bases remained unmatched. CDR1 PRHDT and CDR2 FYEKMQ come from the germline V gene (reference sequence). CDR3 size: 16 residues. The CDR3 region is CASSPRTGGAEETQYF. DNA of the CDR3: TGTGCCAGCAGCCCTCGGACAGGGGGCGCTGAGGAGACCCAGTACTTC. The variable domain in full, completed from reference TRBV13 and TRBJ2-5, reads AAGVIQSPRHLIKEKRETATLKCYPIPRHDTVYWYQQGPGQDPQFLISFYEKMQSDKGSIPDRFSAQQFSDYHSELNMSSLELGDSALYFCASSPRTGGAEETQYFGPGTRLLVL.

This clone appeared a single time. This chain connects TRBV4-1 to TRBJ1-2; TRBD1 matches at 8 bases. CDR1 is MGHRA and CDR2 is YSYEKL in the germline V gene. V lost 3 bases to trimming and J lost 5 bases; unmatched junction nucleotides: 8. This CDR3 region has 15 residues. The CDR3 region is CASSQWADRVYGYTF. CDR3 nucleotides: TGCGCCAGCAGCCAGTGGGCGGACAGGGTATATGGCTACACCTTC.

V gene TRBV5-4 combines with J gene TRBJ2-1, with 9 bases identical to TRBD2. The junction had 11 bases not matched to a gene; V was cut back by 4 bases and J by 6 bases. Looked up from germline, CDR1 is SGHNT and CDR2 is YYREEE (reference sequence). The CDR3 length is 16 residues. The CDR3 protein is CASSPSGGSGGNEQFF. The CDR3 coding sequence is TGTGCCAGCAGCCCAAGCGGGGGTAGCGGGGGCAATGAGCAGTTCTTC.

The gene calls are TRBV13 and TRBJ1-4; TRBD1 agrees at 8 bases. This CDR3 is 15 amino acids long. The V segment lost 4 bases and the J segment 4 bases; nucleotides outside the gene matches: 5. CDR1 is PRHDT and CDR2 is FYEKMQ in the germline V gene (reference sequence). The CDR3, as DNA: TGTGCCAGCAGCTCCACCGGACAGGGTAATGAAAAACTGTTTTTT. This gives the protein CASSSTGQGNEKLFF.

This chain links TRBV18 with TRBJ2-1, with D maybe TRBD2 (6 bases). V lost 0 bases to trimming and J lost 7 bases, with 10 bases between them. Germline V lookup: CDR1 KGHSH, CDR2 LQKENI. This CDR3 has 14 amino acids. Here the CDR3 DNA reads TGTGCCAGCTCACCACCCGGGACTTCGAATGAGCAGTTCTTC. Protein: CASSPPGTSNEQFF.

The chain carries TRBV19 and TRBJ2-1, with unresolved D. The V end lost 5 bases, the J end lost 8 bases, and 16 bases lay between the germline ends. The V gene's germline CDR1 is LNHDA and CDR2 SQIVND (reference sequence). The CDR3 has 14 residues. In DNA form, the CDR3 reads TGTGCCAGTAGTGGCCCGCTGGTGAGCGATGAGCAGTTCTTC. Its protein is CASSGPLVSDEQFF.

The genes are TRBV11-2 and TRBJ1-2; possibly TRBD1 for D (6 bases). V was clipped by 3 bases and J by 8 bases, with 16 bases between them. CDR3 size: 14 residues. Germline-derived CDR1 and CDR2 are SGHAT and FQNNGV. CDR3 loop: CASSFFEGGEGYTF. In DNA, the CDR3 is TGTGCCAGCAGCTTTTTTGAGGGGGGGGAGGGCTACACCTTC.

This CDR3 is CASIDPPGQGAYGNTIYF. The CDR3 nucleotides are TGTGCCAGCATCGATCCTCCGGGACAGGGGGCTTATGGAAACACCATATATTTT. The V and J genes are TRBV7-4 and TRBJ1-3, with 12 bases that match TRBD1. CDR1 is SGHVT and CDR2 is SQSDAQ in the germline V gene. Germline trimming cut 7 bases from V and 3 bases from J; bases unmatched to any gene: 13. This CDR3 has 18 amino acids.